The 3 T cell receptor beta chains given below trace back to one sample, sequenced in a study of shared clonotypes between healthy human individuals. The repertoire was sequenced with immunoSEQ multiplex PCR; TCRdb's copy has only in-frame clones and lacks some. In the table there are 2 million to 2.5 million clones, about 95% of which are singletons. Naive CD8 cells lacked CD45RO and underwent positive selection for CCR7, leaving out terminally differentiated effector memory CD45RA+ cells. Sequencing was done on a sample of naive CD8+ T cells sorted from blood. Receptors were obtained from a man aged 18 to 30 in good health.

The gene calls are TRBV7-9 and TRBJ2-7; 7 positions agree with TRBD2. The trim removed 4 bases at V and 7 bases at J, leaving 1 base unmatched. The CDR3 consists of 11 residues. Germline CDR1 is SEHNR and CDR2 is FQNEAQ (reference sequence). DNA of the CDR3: TGTGCCAGCAGCTGGGAGGGGGAGCAGTACTTC. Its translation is CASSWEGEQYF.

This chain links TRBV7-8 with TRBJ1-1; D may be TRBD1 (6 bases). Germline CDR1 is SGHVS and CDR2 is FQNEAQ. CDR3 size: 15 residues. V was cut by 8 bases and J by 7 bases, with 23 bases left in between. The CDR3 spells CASHRTEDNYSEAFF. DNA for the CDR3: TGTGCCAGCCATCGGACAGAGGATAATTATAGTGAAGCTTTCTTT.

This CDR3 reads CASSEGSSGSYEQYF. The CDR3 nucleotides are TGTGCCAGCAGTGAGGGGTCTAGCGGGAGCTACGAGCAGTACTTC. The V call is TRBV2, the J call TRBJ2-7; 10 bases map to TRBD2. Trimming cost V 3 bases and J 3 bases; bases outside gene matches: 5. CDR3 length: 15 residues. Germline V gene data show CDR1 as SNHLY and CDR2 as FYNNEI.